This T cell receptor (beta chain) was sequenced in a study of T cells in Graves' hyperthyroidism and ophthalmopathy. Study as a whole: Specimen type is peripheral blood, collected at initial diagnosis prior to any treatment.

In its sample, this clonotype was seen many times. Its antigen remains unknown. The CDR3 consists of 15 residues. V lost 6 bases and J lost 7, with 16 bases in between. CDR1 is MDHEN, CDR2 SYDVKM, per germline. Notes on the study in general: Researchers report that a 13 V-J model separated ophthalmopathy from stable hyperthyroidism.

Any patient presenting with uncontrolled infection, other autoimmune disease, pregnancy or lactation was left out. The source of the PBMCs was over 8.5 ml of fresh peripheral blood. What was amplified from RNA transcripts were TCR beta CDR3 regions. During a first-round RT-PCR of the TCR CDR3, the HTBI primer set was used. TCRdb re-called the multiplex PCR reads through MiXCR, storing one row per CDR3 protein. In the table there are about 210,000 distinct CDR3 sequences, approximately 16% of which are singletons. This TCR derives from a man aged 40-50 years with Graves' hyperthyroidism. The sequenced sample consisted of blood. J is TRBJ1-6 and V is TRBV28; the D gene is possibly TRBD1 (5 bases). CDR3 sequence: CASRRGIRDNSPLHF. In DNA, the CDR3 is TGTGCCAGCAGACGTGGTATAAGGGACAATTCACCCCTCCACTTT.